This note documents a single T cell receptor (beta chain) sequence. Its antigen is not known. This CDR3 region has 15 residues. Per germline, CDR1 SGHAT and CDR2 FQNNGV. This entry is derived from a study of blood T cells in healthy people across ages. A J-beta primer mix and a sample-barcoded 5' primer were used in a second PCR of roughly 7 to 12 cycles. Each cDNA molecule was tagged by a template-switch adaptor with 12 random nucleotides. In TCRdb, the 5' RACE reads were re-called with MiXCR into one record per CDR3 protein. The table lists about 970,000 distinct CDR3 sequences, roughly 50% of them singletons, with over 20% in the top ten. Overall study results and limits: One million T cells yielded diversity estimates that were considered underestimates. Older individuals had lower TCR beta diversity per million T cells (the decline was roughly linear). Naive T cell percentage showed a strong correlation with the diversity of TCR beta.

Sequenced material: blood. The TCR comes from a woman in her sixties in good health. The chain recombines TRBV11-2 with TRBJ2-1; D is perhaps TRBD1 or TRBD2 (5 bases each). The DNA end is more similar to TRBJ2-7, so the J call may be wrong. The CDR3 spells CASSPGAGTHNEQYF. DNA for the CDR3: TGTGCCAGCAGTCCCGGGGCAGGGACCCACAATGAGCAGTACTTC.